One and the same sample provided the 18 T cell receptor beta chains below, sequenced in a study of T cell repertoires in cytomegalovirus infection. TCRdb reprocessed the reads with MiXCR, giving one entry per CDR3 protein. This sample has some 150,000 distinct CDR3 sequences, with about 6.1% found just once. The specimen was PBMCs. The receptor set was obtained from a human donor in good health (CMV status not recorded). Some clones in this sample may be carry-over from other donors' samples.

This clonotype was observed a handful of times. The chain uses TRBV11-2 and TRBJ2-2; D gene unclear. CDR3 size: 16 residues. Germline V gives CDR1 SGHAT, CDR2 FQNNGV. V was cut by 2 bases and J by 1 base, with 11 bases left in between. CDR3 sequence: CASSLSVAWNTGELFF. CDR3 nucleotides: TGTGCCAGCAGCTTAAGTGTTGCCTGGAACACCGGGGAGCTGTTTTTT.

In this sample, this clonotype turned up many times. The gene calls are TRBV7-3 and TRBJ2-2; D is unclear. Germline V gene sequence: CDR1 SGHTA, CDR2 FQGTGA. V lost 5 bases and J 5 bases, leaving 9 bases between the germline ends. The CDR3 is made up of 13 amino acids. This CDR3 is CASSLMSTGELFF. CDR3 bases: TGTGCCAGCAGCCTGATGAGTACCGGGGAGCTGTTTTTT.

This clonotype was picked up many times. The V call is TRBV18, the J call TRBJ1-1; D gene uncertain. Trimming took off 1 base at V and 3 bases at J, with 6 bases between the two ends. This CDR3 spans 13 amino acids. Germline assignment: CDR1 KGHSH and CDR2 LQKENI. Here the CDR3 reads CASSPLQDTEAFF. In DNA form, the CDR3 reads TGTGCCAGCTCACCACTTCAGGACACTGAAGCTTTCTTT. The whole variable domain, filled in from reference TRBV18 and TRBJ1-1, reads NAGVMQNPRHLVRRRGQEARLRCSPMKGHSHVYWYRQLPEEGLKFMVYLQKENIIDESGMPKERFSAEFPKEGPSILRIQQVVRGDSAAYFCASSPLQDTEAFFGQGTRLTVV.

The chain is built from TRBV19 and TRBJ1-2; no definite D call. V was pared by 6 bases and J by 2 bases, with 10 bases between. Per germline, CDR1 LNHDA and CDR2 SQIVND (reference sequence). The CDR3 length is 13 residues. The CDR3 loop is CASRWAQNYGYTF. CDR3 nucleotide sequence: TGTGCCAGTAGATGGGCGCAAAACTATGGCTACACCTTC.

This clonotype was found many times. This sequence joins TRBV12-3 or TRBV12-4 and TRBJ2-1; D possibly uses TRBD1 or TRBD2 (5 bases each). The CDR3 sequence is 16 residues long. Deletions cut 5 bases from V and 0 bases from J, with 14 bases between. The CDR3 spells CASSGRWGSSYNEQFF. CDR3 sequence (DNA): TGTGCCAGCAGTGGTCGGTGGGGGAGCTCCTACAATGAGCAGTTCTTC.

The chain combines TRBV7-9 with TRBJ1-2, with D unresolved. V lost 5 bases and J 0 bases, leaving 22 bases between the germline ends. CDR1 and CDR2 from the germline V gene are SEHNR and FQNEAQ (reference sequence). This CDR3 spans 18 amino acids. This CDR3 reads CASSPHGVSQETNYGYTF. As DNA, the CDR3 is TGTGCCAGCAGCCCCCATGGGGTCAGCCAAGAAACTAACTATGGCTACACCTTC.

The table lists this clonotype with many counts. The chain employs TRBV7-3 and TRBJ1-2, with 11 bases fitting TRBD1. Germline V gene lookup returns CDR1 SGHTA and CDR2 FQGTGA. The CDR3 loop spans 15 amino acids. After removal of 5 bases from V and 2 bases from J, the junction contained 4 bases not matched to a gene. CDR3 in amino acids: CASSPGDRGNYGYTF. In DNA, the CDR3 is TGTGCCAGCAGCCCGGGGGACAGGGGGAACTATGGCTACACCTTC. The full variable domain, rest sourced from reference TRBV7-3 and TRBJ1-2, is GAGVSQTPSNKVTEKGKYVELRCDPISGHTALYWYRQSLGQGPEFLIYFQGTGAADDSGLPNDRFFAVRPEGSVSTLKIQRTERGDSAVYLCASSPGDRGNYGYTFGSGTRLTVV.

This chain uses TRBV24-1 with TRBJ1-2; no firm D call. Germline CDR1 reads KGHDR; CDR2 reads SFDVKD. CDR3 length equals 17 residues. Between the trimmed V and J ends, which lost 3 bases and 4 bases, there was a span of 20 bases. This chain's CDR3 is CATSDPLMGDGSYGYTF. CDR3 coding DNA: TGTGCCACCAGTGATCCCCTCATGGGTGATGGCAGCTATGGCTACACCTTC.

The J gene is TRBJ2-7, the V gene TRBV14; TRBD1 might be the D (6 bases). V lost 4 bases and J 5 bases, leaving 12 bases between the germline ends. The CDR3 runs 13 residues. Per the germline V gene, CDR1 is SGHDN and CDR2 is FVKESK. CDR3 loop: CASSLRGSDEQYF. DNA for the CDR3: TGTGCCAGCAGCCTGAGGGGGAGCGACGAGCAGTACTTC. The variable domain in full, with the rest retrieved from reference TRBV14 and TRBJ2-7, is EAGVTQFPSHSVIEKGQTVTLRCDPISGHDNLYWYRRVMGKEIKFLLHFVKESKQDESGMPNNRFLAERTGGTYSTLKVQPAELEDSGVYFCASSLRGSDEQYFGPGTRLTVT.

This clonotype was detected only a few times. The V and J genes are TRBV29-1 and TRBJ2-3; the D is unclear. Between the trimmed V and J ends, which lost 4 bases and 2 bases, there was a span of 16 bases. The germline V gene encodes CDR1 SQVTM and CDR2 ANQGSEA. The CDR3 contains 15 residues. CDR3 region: CSVGGAVSHTDTQYF. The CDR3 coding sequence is TGCAGCGTTGGGGGTGCCGTCTCCCACACAGATACGCAGTATTTT.

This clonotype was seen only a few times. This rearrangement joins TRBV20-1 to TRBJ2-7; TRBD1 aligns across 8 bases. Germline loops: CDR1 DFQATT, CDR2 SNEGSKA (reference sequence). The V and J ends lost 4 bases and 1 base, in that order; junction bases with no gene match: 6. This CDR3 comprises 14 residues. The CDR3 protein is CSATRQGKSYEQYF. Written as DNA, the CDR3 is TGCAGTGCTACTCGACAGGGGAAGTCCTACGAGCAGTACTTC.

The DNA of the CDR3 is TGTGCCAGCAGCCTCGAAATGGGGTTTGAGCAGTTCTTC. This translates into CASSLEMGFEQFF. This chain joins TRBV7-3 and TRBJ2-1; D is unclear. The germline V gene has CDR1 SGHTA and CDR2 FQGTGA. This CDR3 contains 13 residues. Trimming stripped 5 bases from V and 9 bases from J, with 14 bases between.

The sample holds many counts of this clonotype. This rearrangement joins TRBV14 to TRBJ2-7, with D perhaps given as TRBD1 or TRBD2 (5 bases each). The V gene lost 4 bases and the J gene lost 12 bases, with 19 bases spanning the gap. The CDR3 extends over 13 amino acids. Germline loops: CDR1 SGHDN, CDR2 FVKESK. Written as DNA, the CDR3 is TGTGCCAGCAGCCTACGGGATGGGGGAGAACTGTACTTC. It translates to CASSLRDGGELYF.

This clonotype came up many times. The CDR3 protein is CASSQDLFGQHTGELFF. The CDR3 DNA follows: TGCGCCAGCAGCCAAGATCTATTCGGACAGCACACCGGGGAGCTGTTTTTT. This chain joins TRBV4-1 and TRBJ2-2, with D perhaps TRBD1 (6 bases). This CDR3 has 17 residues. V lost 0 bases, J lost 3 bases, and 14 bases lay in between. Germline CDR1 is MGHRA and CDR2 is YSYEKL.

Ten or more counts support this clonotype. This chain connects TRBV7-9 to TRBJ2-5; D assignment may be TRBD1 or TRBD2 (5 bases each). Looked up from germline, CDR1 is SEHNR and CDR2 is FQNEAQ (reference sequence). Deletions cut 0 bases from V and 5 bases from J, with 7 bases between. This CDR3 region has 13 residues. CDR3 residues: CASSLAGRETQYF. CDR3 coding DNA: TGTGCCAGCAGCTTAGCGGGACGGGAGACCCAGTACTTC.

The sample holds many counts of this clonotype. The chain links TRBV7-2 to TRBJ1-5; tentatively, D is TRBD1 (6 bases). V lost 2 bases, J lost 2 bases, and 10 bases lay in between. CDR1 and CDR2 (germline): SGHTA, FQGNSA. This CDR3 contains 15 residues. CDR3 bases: TGTGCCAGCAGCTTAAGACAGGCGGGCAATCAGCCCCAGCATTTT. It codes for CASSLRQAGNQPQHF.

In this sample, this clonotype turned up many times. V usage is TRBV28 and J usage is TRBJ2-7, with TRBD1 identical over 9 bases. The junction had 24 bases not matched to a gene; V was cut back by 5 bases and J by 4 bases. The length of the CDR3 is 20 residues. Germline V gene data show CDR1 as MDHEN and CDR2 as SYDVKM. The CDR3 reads CASSLHTGTGSPPSSYEQYF. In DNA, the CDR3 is TGTGCCAGCAGTCTTCATACCGGGACAGGGTCACCCCCTTCGTCTTACGAGCAGTACTTC.

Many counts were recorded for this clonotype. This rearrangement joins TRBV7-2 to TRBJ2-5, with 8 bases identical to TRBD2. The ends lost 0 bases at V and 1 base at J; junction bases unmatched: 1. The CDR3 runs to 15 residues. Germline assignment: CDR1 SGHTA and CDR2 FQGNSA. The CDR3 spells CASSLASGVQETQYF. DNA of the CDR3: TGTGCCAGCAGCTTAGCTAGCGGGGTCCAAGAGACCCAGTACTTC.